The text below deals with one T cell receptor (beta chain). Its cognate antigen is unknown. The V and J ends lost 5 bases and 3 bases respectively, with 17 bases between them. Germline-derived CDR1 and CDR2 are SEHNR and FQNEAQ (reference sequence). The CDR3 consists of 15 residues. TCRdb analysed the reads with MiXCR anew, one entry per CDR3 protein. This sample has approximately 1,000,000 distinct CDR3 sequences, with roughly 30% found just once. The sample comes from a study of T cell repertoires in cytomegalovirus infection. Study findings and constraints: Dominating the ex vivo response were HLA-C-restricted CMV-specific TCR beta clonotypes. Using cumulative public TCR beta family frequency, the authors identified those who carried CMV together with the relevant HLA.

The rearrangement joins TRBV7-9 to TRBJ2-7, with a tentative D call TRBD2 (6 bases). The sequencing used cultured CD8+ T cells from PBMCs, collected from culture after CMV antigen stimulation. The origin of this receptor is a human donor in good health (CMV status not recorded). Some clones in this sample may be carry-over from other donors' samples. The CDR3 DNA sequence: TGTGCCAGCAGCGGGTCTTCGGGGGAAAACTACGAGCAGTACTTC. Encoded protein: CASSGSSGENYEQYF.